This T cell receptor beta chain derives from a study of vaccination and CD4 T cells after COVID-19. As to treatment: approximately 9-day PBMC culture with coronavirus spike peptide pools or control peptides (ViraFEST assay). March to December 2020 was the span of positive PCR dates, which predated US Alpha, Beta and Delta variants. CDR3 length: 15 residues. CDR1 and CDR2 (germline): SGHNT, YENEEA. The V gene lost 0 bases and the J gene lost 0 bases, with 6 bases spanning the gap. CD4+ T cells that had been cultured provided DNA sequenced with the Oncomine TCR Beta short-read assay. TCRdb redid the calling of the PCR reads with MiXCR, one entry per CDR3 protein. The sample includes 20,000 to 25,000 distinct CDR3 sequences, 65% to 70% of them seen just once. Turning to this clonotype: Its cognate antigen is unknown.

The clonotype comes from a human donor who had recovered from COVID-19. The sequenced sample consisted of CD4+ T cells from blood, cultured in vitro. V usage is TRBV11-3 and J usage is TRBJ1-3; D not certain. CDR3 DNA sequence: TGTGCCAGCAGCTTAGACAGGTTCTCTGGAAACACCATATATTTT. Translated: CASSLDRFSGNTIYF.